The present T cell receptor beta chain was sequenced within a study of spatial heterogeneity in lung cancer. Study background: Sequence detection consistently recorded a greater number of beta-chain than alpha-chain sequences.

As for time point: sample taken at primary tumor resection. The sequenced material consisted of unsorted whole RNA from tumor, nontumor lung or frozen PBMC. Trimming pared 5 bases from V and 5 bases from J, leaving 18 bases between. Germline V lookup: CDR1 SEHNR, CDR2 FQNEAQ (reference sequence). CDR3 length equals 15 residues. The presence of a unique molecular identifier marked each TCR cDNA molecule. One entry per CDR3 protein, called by TCRdb with MiXCR from the 5' RACE reads. This table has 12,000 or so distinct CDR3 sequences, about 6.2% appearing once. This clonotype was recorded many times. The chain recombines TRBV7-9 with TRBJ2-5; D gene ambiguous. The receptor's source is a male donor with early-stage non-small cell lung cancer. This sample comprised normal lung tissue next to the tumor, obtained at surgery. The CDR3 spells CASSRDSGRWETQYF. In DNA form, the CDR3 reads TGTGCCAGCAGCCGAGATTCGGGCAGGTGGGAGACCCAGTACTTC. Supplemented by reference TRBV7-9 and TRBJ2-5, the full variable domain reads DTGVSQNPRHKITKRGQNVTFRCDPISEHNRLYWYRQTLGQGPEFLTYFQNEAQLEKSRLLSDRFSAERPKGSFSTLEIQRTEQGDSAMYLCASSRDSGRWETQYFGPGTRLLVL.